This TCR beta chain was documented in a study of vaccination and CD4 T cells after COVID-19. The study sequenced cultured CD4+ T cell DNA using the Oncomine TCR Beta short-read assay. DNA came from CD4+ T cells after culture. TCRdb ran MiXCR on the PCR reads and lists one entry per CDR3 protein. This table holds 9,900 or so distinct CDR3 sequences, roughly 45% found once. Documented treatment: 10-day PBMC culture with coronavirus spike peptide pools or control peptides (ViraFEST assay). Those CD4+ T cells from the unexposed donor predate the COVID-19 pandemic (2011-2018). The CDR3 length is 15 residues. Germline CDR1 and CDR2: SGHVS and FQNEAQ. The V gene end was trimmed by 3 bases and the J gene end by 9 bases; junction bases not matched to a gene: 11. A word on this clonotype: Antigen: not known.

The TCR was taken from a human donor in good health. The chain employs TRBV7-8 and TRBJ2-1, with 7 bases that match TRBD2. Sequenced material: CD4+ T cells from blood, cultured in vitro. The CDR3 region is CASSFGAGAGSEQFF. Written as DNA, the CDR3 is TGTGCCAGCAGCTTTGGGGCGGGAGCTGGTTCTGAGCAGTTCTTC.